This TCR beta chain was captured by sequencing in a study of blood T cell repertoires in COVID-19. Study details: Samples came from the United States, Italy and Spain, spanning acute and convalescent COVID-19.

Germline V lookup: CDR1 KGHDR, CDR2 SFDVKD. The CDR3 runs 14 residues. V was pared by 9 bases and J by 4 bases, with 10 bases of the junction left unmatched. The protocol was immunoSEQ multiplex PCR, while the TCRdb copy is restricted to in-frame clones and leaves out a portion. The table lists 70,000 to 95,000 clones, 80% of them singletons. The sequencing input was peripheral blood. The gene calls are TRBV24-1 and TRBJ1-1; 7 bases map to TRBD1. The sequence was collected from a human donor in a cohort sampled during active COVID-19. The CDR3 region is CATRPTGSATEAFF. The DNA of the CDR3 is TGTGCCACCCGCCCGACAGGGTCGGCCACTGAAGCTTTCTTT.